This T cell receptor beta chain was recovered during a study of a mutant IDH1 vaccine in newly diagnosed glioma. Study at large: Either 4-6 weeks after radiotherapy alone or alongside temozolomide, vaccination was begun. At week 35 came visit V12, and visit V13 followed at week 47.

As concerns this clone: Its antigen is undetermined.

The time point denotes: week 35, safety follow-up. A single vaccine dose contained 300 ug of mutant IDH1 20-mer peptide, and topical imiquimod was used with it. New WHO grade 3 or 4 IDH1-mutant, ATRX-lost astrocytomas were present in all donors. The CDR3 totals 15 residues. Germline values: CDR1 MNHEY, CDR2 SVGAGI. The V gene lost 5 bases and the J gene lost 6 bases, with 17 bases spanning the gap. This table comes from immunoSEQ multiplex PCR, and its TCRdb copy is limited to in-frame clones, with some not included. Seen here are just over 65,000 clones, approximately 81% observed once, and the top ten hold 10% to 15%.

This receptor was taken from a man younger than 35 with glioma. This sequence joins TRBV6-5 and TRBJ1-5; TRBD1 might be the D (6 bases). Sequences were derived from PBMCs, sampled from a glioma patient whose treatment included an IDH1 peptide vaccine. The CDR3 nucleotides read TGTGCCAGCAGTCGGCGCGGGGGGCCATCTCAGCCCCAGCATTTT. This encodes CASSRRGGPSQPQHF.